This entry is about one T cell receptor (beta chain). Its antigen is as yet unknown. V lost 0 bases, J lost 3 bases, and 10 bases lay in between. Germline CDR1 reads SGDLS; CDR2 reads YYNGEE. The CDR3 has 15 amino acids. The data were taken from a study of cytotoxic CD8 clonotypes in ibrutinib-treated CLL. Whole-study context: On average, about 92,000 productive rearrangements and 255,043 productive templates per sample. Points from the study as a whole: Clonality at baseline surpassed age-matched healthy donors and tracked circulating CD8+ T-cell counts.

Sequencing sought depths of 1 in 200,000 to 1 in 1 million T cells. Measured with immunoSEQ multiplex PCR; TCRdb has only the in-frame clones, and not every one. The sample has roughly 49,000 clones, around four fifths seen once; the top ten hold about a fifth. The chain uses TRBV9 and TRBJ2-1, with D maybe TRBD2 (6 bases). This TCR came from a human donor with chronic lymphocytic leukemia. Sample: PBMCs, taken after 24 months of ibrutinib treatment. The CDR3 nucleotides read TGTGCCAGCAGCGTAGGGACTATCATCTACAATGAGCAGTTCTTC. Translated: CASSVGTIIYNEQFF. The variable domain in full, with the rest retrieved from reference TRBV9 and TRBJ2-1, is DSGVTQTPKHLITATGQRVTLRCSPRSGDLSVYWYQQSLDQGLQFLIQYYNGEERAKGNILERFSAQQFPDLHSELNLSSLELGDSALYFCASSVGTIIYNEQFFGPGTRLTVL.